Below, one TCR beta chain is given with its context. This clone was detected once. Its antigen is still unknown. Per-nucleotide qualities are absent, and no much larger clonotype sits a single base away. The library was prepared using the immunoSEQ multiplex PCR assay. Sourced from immuneACCESS, this table was stored by TCRdb with only in-frame sequences that have V and J called. A share of the clones is absent; for the studies checked, an unresolved V gene accounts for under half, and the remainder has no known explanation. This sample is represented by around 56,000 clones; approximately 90% of them were singletons. The ten largest account for about 0.8% of the sample. The sample belongs to a study of T cell changes during pregnancy in multiple sclerosis (dated by TCRdb to about 2019). For context, the study as a whole: The study looked at changes in the T cell repertoire across pregnancy in women with multiple sclerosis.

CDR1 and CDR2 are read off the germline V gene as SGHTA and FQGTGA. The CDR3 starts with the cysteine, ends with the phenylalanine, and has 15 residues. The CDR3 DNA has 45 bases and is translated from base 1. At the junction V is shortened by 4 bases and J by 2 bases; bases outside the gene matches: 3. The sequences come from CD4+ T cells from peripheral blood mononuclear cells, collected in the first trimester of pregnancy. The chain is encoded by TRBV7-3 joined to TRBJ2-3; 10 central nucleotides agree with TRBD2. The TCR was taken from a female donor with multiple sclerosis, enrolled in a pregnancy study. The CDR3 amino acid sequence is: CASSSSGGVTDTQYF. The nucleotide sequence is TGTGCCAGCAGCTCGAGCGGGGGGGTCACAGATACGCAGTATTTT.